Below, 32 T cell receptor beta chains from the same sample are listed, as sequenced in a study of T cells in Graves' hyperthyroidism and ophthalmopathy. Amplification targeted TCR beta CDR3 regions from RNA transcripts. With the HTBI primer set, the TCR CDR3 went through a first round of RT-PCR. From the multiplex PCR reads, TCRdb called clonotypes with MiXCR, one entry per CDR3 protein. The sample includes 200,000 to 250,000 distinct CDR3 sequences, around 15% of them seen just once. Input material: blood. The receptors were gathered from a woman between 18 and 30 years old with Graves' ophthalmopathy.

The rearrangement uses TRBV11-1 and TRBJ2-7; 14 positions agree with TRBD2. Trimming at V came to 4 bases and at J to 5 bases, leaving 7 bases not matched to a gene. The length of the CDR3 is 16 residues. Germline assignment: CDR1 SGHAT and CDR2 FQDESV (reference sequence). CDR3 region: CASSWAGLAGVDEQYF. The CDR3 DNA is TGTGCCAGCAGCTGGGCGGGACTAGCGGGAGTCGACGAGCAGTACTTC.

This clonotype was seen repeatedly, ten times or more. V and J are TRBV11-3 and TRBJ2-7; TRBD2 agrees at 8 bases. The CDR3 has 15 amino acids. Unmatched junction bases numbered 7, after V lost 5 bases and J lost 1 base. CDR1 and CDR2 (germline): SGHNT, YENEEA. The CDR3 region has the DNA TGTGCCAGCAGCCGGGAGGGGGTCTCGTCCTACGAGCAGTACTTC. This gives the protein CASSREGVSSYEQYF.

This clonotype showed up many times. The CDR3 loop reads CASSYVRGIYNEQFF. The DNA for the CDR3 is TGTGCCAGCAGTTACGTGCGGGGGATATACAATGAGCAGTTCTTC. J is TRBJ2-1 and V is TRBV6-5; 7 positions agree with TRBD2. V lost 2 bases and J lost 4; bases outside the gene matches: 5. Germline V gene data show CDR1 as MNHEY and CDR2 as SVGAGI. The CDR3 covers 15 residues.

This clonotype was counted at least ten times. The chain is built from TRBV11-2 and TRBJ2-1; 12 positions agree with TRBD2. Losses at the gene ends were 5 bases for V and 7 bases for J; bases not matched to a gene: 9. The CDR3 spans 16 residues. Germline V gene sequence: CDR1 SGHAT, CDR2 FQNNGV. CDR3 DNA sequence: TGTGCCAGCAGCCTCAGACTAGCGGGAGTATATAATGAGCAGTTCTTC. Translated: CASSLRLAGVYNEQFF.

This rearrangement joins TRBV2 to TRBJ2-1; D might be TRBD2 (5 bases). Trimming removed 7 bases at V and 4 bases at J, with 8 bases between. The CDR3 spans 12 residues. Germline V gene sequence: CDR1 SNHLY, CDR2 FYNNEI. CDR3 sequence (DNA): TGTGCCAGCATTGAGCGGTACAATGAGCAGTTCTTC. It codes for CASIERYNEQFF.

A note on this clonotype: This sequence may be a read error, since a much larger clone differs from it by one base. The V and J genes are TRBV2 and TRBJ2-7, with TRBD2 identical over 7 bases. Germline CDR1 reads SNHLY; CDR2 reads FYNNEI. The CDR3 has 14 amino acids. In nucleotides, the CDR3 is TGTGCCAGCAGCCGGGGCGGGGGACCCGGCGAGCAGTGCTTC. This encodes CASSRGGGPGEQCF.

This clonotype was counted many times. The V call is TRBV6-1, the J call TRBJ1-1; D gene unclear. The V gene's germline CDR1 is MNHNS and CDR2 SASEGT. Between the trimmed V and J ends, which lost 6 bases and 0 bases, there was a span of 8 bases. This CDR3 contains 13 residues. The CDR3 DNA is TGTGCCAGCAGGCCTTCGATGAACACTGAAGCTTTCTTT. Its translation: CASRPSMNTEAFF.

The table lists this clonotype with a few counts. The chain has TRBV28 and TRBJ2-2; 13 bases map to TRBD2. Germline CDR1 and CDR2: MDHEN and SYDVKM. V dropped 6 bases and J dropped 6; count of bases not matched to a gene: 4. This CDR3 region has 15 residues. CDR3 residues: CASSTGLAGSGELFF. The CDR3 DNA follows: TGTGCCAGCAGCACGGGACTAGCGGGATCCGGGGAGCTGTTTTTT. The full variable domain, in which reference TRBV28 and TRBJ2-2 provide the parts outside the CDR3, is DVKVTQSSRYLVKRTGEKVFLECVQDMDHENMFWYRQDPGLGLRLIYFSYDVKMKEKGDIPEGYSVSREKKERFSLILESASTNQTSMYLCASSTGLAGSGELFFGEGSRLTVL.

This clonotype was seen at least ten times. The chain employs TRBV10-3 and TRBJ1-2, with D perhaps matching TRBD1 (5 bases). The CDR3 has 13 amino acids. The germline CDR1 and CDR2 sequences are ENHRY and SYGVKD. Trimming took 4 bases from V and 4 from J, leaving 10 bases between them. CDR3 in amino acids: CAISGQGTYGYTF. The CDR3 DNA follows: TGTGCCATCAGTGGCCAGGGTACCTATGGCTACACCTTC.

The V call is TRBV10-3, the J call TRBJ2-7; a weak D match, TRBD2 (6 bases). The CDR3 has 14 amino acids. With 6 bases removed from V and 2 bases from J, the gap between germline ends came to 14 bases. Per germline, CDR1 ENHRY and CDR2 SYGVKD. CDR3 protein: CAISGSEGAYEQYF. The CDR3 DNA reads as TGTGCCATCAGCGGGAGCGAAGGGGCCTACGAGCAGTACTTC.

With regard to this clonotype: The junction and the germline gene differ at one end; a read error may be behind it. The chain joins TRBV27 to TRBJ2-7, with a possible D match to TRBD2 (6 bases). The germline CDR1 and CDR2 sequences are MNHEY and SMNVEV (reference sequence). The CDR3 has 14 amino acids. The CDR3 DNA follows: TGTGCCAGCAGTTTACCTGGAGGGATCTACAAGCAGTACTTC. Protein sequence: CASSLPGGIYKQYF.

This clonotype was seen ten or more times. This chain connects TRBV7-8 to TRBJ2-2, with 13 bases aligning to TRBD2. CDR1 and CDR2 (germline): SGHVS, FQNEAQ. V was pared by 6 bases and J by 5 bases, with 21 bases of the junction left unmatched. The CDR3 spans 21 residues. CDR3 amino acids: CASREERLAGGPPPRTGELFF. CDR3 nucleotide sequence: TGTGCCAGCAGGGAGGAGCGACTAGCGGGAGGTCCCCCCCCGAGGACCGGGGAGCTGTTTTTT.

This clonotype was detected many times. This rearrangement joins TRBV29-1 to TRBJ1-1, with 8 bases lining up with TRBD1. V was pared by 1 base and J by 6 bases, with 4 bases of the junction left unmatched. This CDR3 spans 13 amino acids. Germline V lookup: CDR1 SQVTM, CDR2 ANQGSEA. CDR3 nucleotides: TGCAGCGTTGAAGGCCTACAGGGGGCTGAAGCTTTCTTT. Residues: CSVEGLQGAEAFF.

This clonotype was recorded many times. The chain uses TRBV3-1 and TRBJ2-1, with 8 nucleotides matching TRBD2. V lost 0 bases and J lost 9; bases outside the gene matches: 16. The germline gives CDR1 LGHDT, CDR2 YNNKEL (reference sequence). The CDR3 is 18 residues long. The CDR3 loop reads CASSQDFYSGIIRTEQFF. CDR3 DNA: TGTGCCAGCAGCCAAGATTTTTATAGCGGGATTATTAGAACTGAGCAGTTCTTC.

Of note for this clonotype: Mismatch with germline at one junction end may stem from a read error. CDR3 loop: CVSGSGGAYNEQFF. The CDR3 DNA follows: TGTGTCAGCGGCTCCGGGGGGGCTTACAATGAGCAGTTCTTC. The gene calls are TRBV6-4 and TRBJ2-1; 8 bases map to TRBD2. CDR1 is MRHNA, CDR2 SNTAGT, per germline. The CDR3 is 14 amino acids.

The chain employs TRBV19 and TRBJ1-2; possible D gene TRBD1, 6 bases. The CDR3 consists of 12 residues. Germline values: CDR1 LNHDA, CDR2 SQIVND (reference sequence). V was cut by 5 bases and J by 7 bases, with 11 bases left in between. CDR3 loop: CASSRGGSGYTF. Here the CDR3 DNA reads TGTGCCAGTAGTCGAGGGGGGTCTGGCTACACCTTC. The full variable domain, completed using reference TRBV19 and TRBJ1-2, is DGGITQSPKYLFRKEGQNVTLSCEQNLNHDAMYWYRQDPGQGLRLIYYSQIVNDFQKGDIAEGYSVSREKKESFPLTVTSAQKNPTAFYLCASSRGGSGYTFGSGTRLTVV.

This clonotype was counted at least ten times. The V call is TRBV28, the J call TRBJ1-4; D ambiguous. V lost 6 bases and J lost 5, with 7 bases in between. CDR3 length equals 12 residues. Germline V CDR1 and CDR2: MDHEN, SYDVKM. Written as DNA, the CDR3 is TGTGCCAGCAGACTACAGAATGAAAAACTGTTTTTT. This translates into CASRLQNEKLFF.

This clonotype was observed at least ten times. The genes are TRBV2 and TRBJ1-3; D perhaps matches TRBD1 (6 bases). Germline values: CDR1 SNHLY, CDR2 FYNNEI. The CDR3 is made up of 15 amino acids. Trimming pared 7 bases from V and 1 base from J, leaving 14 bases between. The CDR3 reads CASKYREASGNTIYF. The CDR3, as DNA: TGTGCCAGCAAATACAGGGAGGCATCTGGAAACACCATATATTTT.

This clonotype was seen at least ten times. This chain links TRBV12-3 or TRBV12-4 with TRBJ1-1, with unresolved D. The CDR3 runs 14 residues. Trimming shortened V by 2 bases and J by 1 base, and 8 bases separated the two germline ends. The CDR3 sequence: CASSLTQQNTEAFF. CDR3 sequence (DNA): TGTGCCAGCAGTTTAACCCAGCAGAACACTGAAGCTTTCTTT.

The chain recombines TRBV15 with TRBJ1-1; D perhaps matches TRBD1 (5 bases). CDR1 is LNHNV, CDR2 YYDKDF, per germline (reference sequence). The length of the CDR3 is 16 residues. Between the trimmed V and J ends, which lost 0 bases and 0 bases, there was a span of 11 bases. The CDR3 sequence: CATSRDLGHLNTEAFF. CDR3 DNA: TGTGCCACCAGCAGAGATCTTGGACATTTGAACACTGAAGCTTTCTTT.

In regard to this clonotype: An end of the junction does not agree with germline; a read error may underlie this. This chain connects TRBV4-3 to TRBJ2-1; 15 bases map to TRBD2. CDR1 LGHNA and CDR2 YSLEER come from the germline V gene. This CDR3 comprises 20 residues. CDR3 DNA: TGCGCCAGCAGCCACCTAAGCGGACTAGCGGGAGGGGGGTCCTACAATGGGCAGTTCTTC. It yields the protein CASSHLSGLAGGGSYNGQFF.

This clonotype occurred many times. The chain combines TRBV11-2 with TRBJ1-1; the D gene is possibly TRBD1 (5 bases). This CDR3 has 8 amino acids. V was clipped by 5 bases and J by 13 bases, with 5 bases between them. Germline assignment: CDR1 SGHAT and CDR2 FQNNGV. CDR3: CASSGGFF. For the CDR3, the DNA is TGTGCCAGCAGCGGGGGTTTCTTT.

This clonotype occurred many times. This chain joins TRBV20-1 and TRBJ2-5; D is unclear. The germline V gene has CDR1 DFQATT and CDR2 SNEGSKA (reference sequence). This CDR3 contains 14 residues. V was pared by 1 base and J by 2 bases, with 11 bases between. Written as DNA, the CDR3 is TGCAGTGCTAGAGGTGGCGGATTACAAGAGACCCAGTACTTC. Amino acid sequence: CSARGGGLQETQYF.

The J gene is TRBJ1-1, the V gene TRBV29-1, with a possible D match to TRBD1 (6 bases). Deletions cut 4 bases from V and 2 bases from J, with 11 bases between. The CDR3 runs 13 residues. Germline CDR1 reads SQVTM; CDR2 reads ANQGSEA. The CDR3 loop is CSVVQGLNTEAFF. CDR3 nucleotide sequence: TGCAGCGTTGTGCAGGGGTTAAACACTGAAGCTTTCTTT.

This clonotype has at least ten counts. This rearrangement joins TRBV7-9 to TRBJ2-3; 8 nucleotides agree with TRBD2. The germline gives CDR1 SEHNR, CDR2 FQNEAQ (reference sequence). With 5 bases clipped from V and 2 bases from J, the junction kept 9 bases outside the gene matches. This CDR3 has 16 residues. The CDR3 nucleotides are TGTGCCAGCAGCCCCCCTTCGGGGGGGATCACAGATACGCAGTATTTT. It codes for CASSPPSGGITDTQYF.

This clonotype has ten or more counts. The chain employs TRBV5-1 and TRBJ2-1; D might be TRBD2 (6 bases). The length of the CDR3 is 15 residues. V dropped 0 bases and J dropped 2 bases, with 9 bases sitting between them. CDR1 is SGHRS, CDR2 YFSETQ, per germline. The CDR3 DNA follows: TGCGCCAGCAGCTTGGCGGGACTCGCCTACAATGAGCAGTTCTTC. Translation gives CASSLAGLAYNEQFF.

This clonotype was found many times. The rearrangement uses TRBV12-3 or TRBV12-4 and TRBJ2-2; 10 nucleotides align to TRBD1. The CDR3 runs to 14 residues. The V segment lost 5 bases and the J segment 4 bases; nucleotides outside the gene matches: 1. The CDR3 DNA follows: TGTGCCAGCAGTGACAGGGGGCTCACCGGGGAGCTGTTTTTT. Translated: CASSDRGLTGELFF.

This clonotype occurred a few times. V gene TRBV19 combines with J gene TRBJ1-2; 12 positions agree with TRBD1. V dropped 7 bases and J dropped 4; count of bases not matched to a gene: 10. CDR3 length equals 16 residues. Per germline, CDR1 LNHDA and CDR2 SQIVND (reference sequence). The CDR3 DNA reads TGTGCCAGTACCGGGACAGGGGGCCGGAACCTCTATGGCTACACCTTC. Translating it yields CASTGTGGRNLYGYTF.

This clonotype was detected many times. This chain connects TRBV18 to TRBJ1-1; D gene ambiguous. CDR3 length: 19 residues. Germline V CDR1 and CDR2: KGHSH, LQKENI. The V gene lost 2 bases and the J gene lost 0 bases, with 22 bases spanning the gap. CDR3 in amino acids: CASSPVSQLVKQMNTEAFF. CDR3 nucleotide sequence: TGTGCCAGCTCACCAGTCTCGCAGCTTGTTAAACAAATGAACACTGAAGCTTTCTTT.

The sample holds many counts of this clonotype. The V and J genes are TRBV7-9 and TRBJ1-1, with D possibly being TRBD1 (5 bases). CDR1 SEHNR and CDR2 FQNEAQ come from the germline V gene (reference sequence). Trimming shortened V by 5 bases and J by 5 bases, and 27 bases separated the two germline ends. CDR3 size: 18 residues. The CDR3 sequence is CASSGPHFGTRGKTEAFF. CDR3 sequence (DNA): TGTGCCAGCAGCGGACCTCATTTCGGCACAAGGGGCAAGACTGAAGCTTTCTTT. The variable domain in full, completed from reference TRBV7-9 and TRBJ1-1, reads DTGVSQNPRHKITKRGQNVTFRCDPISEHNRLYWYRQTLGQGPEFLTYFQNEAQLEKSRLLSDRFSAERPKGSFSTLEIQRTEQGDSAMYLCASSGPHFGTRGKTEAFFGQGTRLTVV.

This clonotype was seen a few times. This is likely a read error, given that the CDR3 carries no conserved phenylalanine or tryptophan at its end. The chain links TRBV7-8 to TRBJ1-1; D is possibly TRBD1 (5 bases). Deletions cut 5 bases from V and 6 bases from J, with 19 bases between. Germline V gene lookup returns CDR1 SGHVS and CDR2 FQNEAQ. The CDR3 is 15 residues long. The CDR3 here is CASSIRGVNIAEAFL. The CDR3 DNA reads TGTGCCAGCAGCATCCGAGGGGTGAACATCGCTGAAGCTTTCCTT.

This clonotype has at least ten counts. The rearrangement joins TRBV7-8 to TRBJ2-6; tentative D call: TRBD2 (6 bases). The ends were cut back, 7 bases at V and 1 base at J, with 11 bases in the middle. The CDR3 contains 15 residues. CDR1 and CDR2 (germline): SGHVS, FQNEAQ. The CDR3 sequence: CASKGGGSGANVLTF. The DNA for the CDR3 is TGTGCCAGCAAGGGAGGAGGGTCTGGGGCCAACGTCCTGACTTTC.